These T cell receptor beta chains were read from a single sample in a study of cytomegalovirus exposure and HLA in healthy donors. Generated by immunoSEQ multiplex PCR, the TCRdb table keeps only in-frame clones and is missing some. The data show approximately 160,000 clones, around 96% seen once. Sequenced input: PBMCs. These receptors originate from a woman aged 18-29 years in good health and CMV-seronegative. Each CDR3 is given with its conserved first and last residue. Fields, in order: D gene, V gene, J gene, clone size, CDR3 protein, CDR3 DNA. D genes are given only for firm matches. Not all rows give a size; the values are once, few, many and, for expanded clones, a class.

.	TRBV5-1	TRBJ2-2	.	CASSFSGGHTGELFF	TGCGCCAGCAGCTTTTCGGGGGGCCACACCGGGGAGCTGTTTTTT
TRBD1	TRBV7-9	TRBJ2-7	.	CASSTGQGYEQYF	TGTGCCAGCAGCACGGGACAGGGCTACGAGCAGTACTTC
TRBD2	TRBV5-4	TRBJ2-1	.	CASSPSGGMDEQFF	TGTGCCAGCAGCCCCTCCGGGGGGATGGATGAGCAGTTCTTC
.	TRBV11-3	TRBJ2-7	.	CASSKGGGSYEQYF	TGTGCCAGCAGCAAAGGCGGTGGGTCCTACGAGCAGTACTTC
.	TRBV7-9	TRBJ1-2	once	CASSRGGYGYTF	TGTGCCAGCAGCCGGGGGGGGTATGGCTACACCTTC
TRBD1	TRBV6-5	TRBJ2-5	.	CASSYYRDSKETQYF	TGTGCCAGCAGTTACTACCGGGACAGCAAAGAGACCCAGTACTTC
TRBD1	TRBV7-2	TRBJ1-1	.	CASSSDRALSTEAFF	TGTGCCAGCAGCTCGGACAGGGCATTGAGCACTGAAGCTTTCTTT
.	TRBV4-3	TRBJ2-3	.	CASSQDLRAGGRDTQYF	TGCGCCAGCAGCCAAGATCTTCGGGCAGGGGGGCGGGATACGCAGTATTTT
.	TRBV19	TRBJ1-6	.	CASSANRVSSYNSPLHF	TGTGCCAGTAGTGCAAACAGGGTGAGCTCCTATAATTCACCCCTCCACTTT
TRBD1	TRBV7-9	TRBJ1-4	.	CASSVSRDRGNEKLFF	TGTGCCAGCAGCGTAAGCCGGGACAGGGGAAATGAAAAACTGTTTTTT
.	TRBV11-2	TRBJ2-1	.	CAGSLDQGLGQFF	TGTGCCGGCAGCTTAGATCAAGGTCTAGGGCAGTTCTTC
TRBD1	TRBV5-6	TRBJ1-3	.	CASSLDRTGAGNTIYF	TGTGCCAGCAGCTTGGACCGGACAGGGGCTGGAAACACCATATATTTT
.	TRBV4-3	TRBJ1-2	.	CASSQDSATGNYGYTF	TGCGCCAGCAGCCAAGATTCGGCAACAGGGAACTATGGCTACACCTTC
TRBD2	TRBV4-3	TRBJ2-3	.	CASSQEGLAGGRDTQYF	TGCGCCAGCAGCCAAGAAGGACTAGCGGGGGGGCGGGATACGCAGTATTTT
TRBD1	TRBV19	TRBJ1-2	.	CASSIPGQGYPTF	TGTGCCAGTAGTATACCGGGACAGGGGTATCCCACCTTC
.	TRBV5-1	TRBJ1-4	.	CATDSATNEKLFF	TGCGCCACCGACTCTGCAACTAATGAAAAACTGTTTTTT
.	TRBV11-2	TRBJ2-7	.	CASSLVQGLGEQYF	TGTGCCAGCAGCTTGGTCCAGGGGCTGGGGGAGCAGTACTTC
TRBD2	TRBV4-2	TRBJ2-4	.	CASSQRRAGGGGNIQYF	TGTGCCAGCAGCCAGCGCCGAGCGGGGGGGGGAGGGAACATTCAGTACTTC
.	TRBV19	TRBJ2-7	.	CASSIAGNEQYF	TGTGCCAGTAGTATAGCAGGGAACGAGCAGTACTTC
TRBD1	TRBV5-1	TRBJ2-1	.	CASSPVTGVWDNEQFF	TGCGCCAGCAGCCCGGTGACAGGGGTGTGGGACAATGAGCAGTTCTTC
TRBD1	TRBV19	TRBJ1-6	.	CASSIGQGVNSPLHF	TGTGCCAGTAGTATAGGGCAGGGGGTGAATTCACCCCTCCACTTT
.	TRBV6-1	TRBJ1-2	.	CASNSGSHYGYTF	TGTGCCAGCAATTCCGGGTCCCACTATGGCTACACCTTC
TRBD2	TRBV7-2	TRBJ2-1	.	CASSLDSSGGYHDEQFF	TGTGCCAGCAGCTTAGATAGTAGCGGGGGGTATCATGATGAGCAGTTCTTC
TRBD2	TRBV11-2	TRBJ2-1	.	CASSRTSGGVTYNEQFF	TGTGCCAGCAGCCGGACTAGCGGGGGGGTGACCTACAATGAGCAGTTCTTC
.	TRBV15	TRBJ2-1	once	CATSRDYETGSYNEQFF	TGTGCCACCAGCAGAGATTACGAGACAGGCTCCTACAATGAGCAGTTCTTC
TRBD2	TRBV2	TRBJ2-3	.	CASSPWGGGSTDTQYF	TGTGCCAGCAGCCCCTGGGGGGGTGGGAGCACAGATACGCAGTATTTT
.	TRBV6-5	TRBJ1-5	once	CASSLTGIINQPQHF	TGTGCCAGCAGCCTGACAGGCATAATCAATCAGCCCCAGCATTTT